Here is one TCR beta chain with its context. The CDR3 contains 17 residues. Unmatched junction bases numbered 13, after V lost 4 bases and J lost 1 base. Germline values: CDR1 SGHKS, CDR2 YYEKEE (reference sequence). The data were obtained in a study of shared clonotypes between healthy human individuals. The authors loaded around 220 ng DNA, 30,000 to 35,000 T cell genomes, into sorted-subset replicate PCRs. Clones were sequenced by immunoSEQ multiplex PCR, and TCRdb holds only the in-frame ones, with some missing. The data contain 650,000 to 750,000 clones, around 72% of them singletons. The sequenced material came from memory CD4+ T cells sorted from blood. The subset was: CD45RA-negative fraction. The chain joins TRBV5-5 to TRBJ1-1; the match to TRBD1 covers 7 bases. The receptor was isolated from a woman aged 25 to 45 in good health. Written as DNA, the CDR3 is TGTGCCAGCAGCCGCGAACCAGGGGGTCTTGGGAACACTGAAGCTTTCTTT. It specifies CASSREPGGLGNTEAFF.